These 23 T cell receptor beta chains came from one sample sequenced in a study of T cell changes during pregnancy in multiple sclerosis. Produced via immunoSEQ multiplex PCR; TCRdb's table is partial and in-frame only. The sample lists 45,000 to 50,000 clones; about 90% were seen once. This sample comprised CD8+ T cells from peripheral blood mononuclear cells, obtained after pregnancy. The receptors originated from a female donor with multiple sclerosis, enrolled in a pregnancy study.

This clone came up once. The rearrangement joins TRBV6-1 to TRBJ1-5; D is ambiguous. V was cut by 3 bases and J by 9 bases, with 18 bases left in between. The CDR3 consists of 15 residues. The germline CDR1 and CDR2 sequences are MNHNS and SASEGT. The CDR3 here is CASSDNRFLSTPQHF. The CDR3 DNA reads as TGTGCCAGCAGTGATAACCGCTTTCTTTCTACGCCCCAGCATTTT.

This chain links TRBV19 with TRBJ1-2; 7 bases match TRBD1. Germline-derived CDR1 and CDR2 are LNHDA and SQIVND (reference sequence). CDR3 length equals 12 residues. V trimming: 9 bases; J trimming: 6 bases; junction bases outside the gene matches: 7. The CDR3 loop is CASTSTGNGYTF. The CDR3 nucleotides are TGTGCCAGCACATCGACAGGGAATGGCTACACCTTC.

The CDR3 DNA is TGTGCCAGCAGTTCCTACTGGGGCAGGGGGAGTCAGCCCCAGCATTTT. Protein product: CASSSYWGRGSQPQHF. The rearrangement uses TRBV28 and TRBJ1-5; 7 bases agree with TRBD1. The germline V gene has CDR1 MDHEN and CDR2 SYDVKM. The CDR3 is 16 residues long. V lost 4 bases, J lost 6 bases, and 12 bases stayed unmatched.

V gene TRBV5-5 combines with J gene TRBJ2-5, with a tentative D call TRBD2 (6 bases). Per germline, CDR1 SGHKS and CDR2 YYEKEE (reference sequence). V was shortened by 3 bases and J by 5 bases, with 17 bases between the two germline ends. CDR3 length: 15 residues. CDR3 sequence (DNA): TGTGCCAGCAGCTCTACAGGCGGAGGGATGGAGACCCAGTACTTC. This encodes CASSSTGGGMETQYF.

The V gene is TRBV6-5, the J gene TRBJ2-1; possible D gene TRBD1, 5 bases. The CDR3 runs to 12 residues. With 0 bases removed from V and 8 bases from J, the gap between germline ends came to 5 bases. Germline CDR1 MNHEY, CDR2 SVGAGI. This CDR3 is CASSYSGDEQFF. CDR3 sequence (DNA): TGTGCCAGCAGTTACTCAGGGGATGAGCAGTTCTTC.

This clone has just a few counts. The chain uses TRBV30 and TRBJ1-1, with a tentative D call TRBD1 (5 bases). CDR3 size: 15 residues. Germline V lookup: CDR1 GTSNPN, CDR2 SVGIG (reference sequence). Deletions cut 0 bases from V and 4 bases from J, with 15 bases between. CDR3 nucleotide sequence: TGTGCCTGGAGTGTACGCGGGGGGACGGGCACTGAAGCTTTCTTT. Protein product: CAWSVRGGTGTEAFF.

The chain joins TRBV11-2 to TRBJ2-5; D may be TRBD2 (6 bases). The CDR3 is made up of 13 amino acids. The V gene's germline CDR1 is SGHAT and CDR2 FQNNGV. The germline V and J ends were trimmed by 3 bases and 5 bases, with 10 bases remaining between them. For the CDR3, the DNA is TGTGCCAGCAGCTTGCCGGAGGGGGAGACCCAGTACTTC. It translates to CASSLPEGETQYF.

V usage is TRBV30 and J usage is TRBJ1-1, with 10 positions matching TRBD1. CDR1 GTSNPN and CDR2 SVGIG come from the germline V gene (reference sequence). The CDR3 runs 15 residues. With V trimmed by 4 bases and J by 4 bases, 9 bases remained unmatched. The CDR3 DNA sequence: TGTGCCTGGACCTTCACCGGGACAGGGGCCACTGAAGCTTTCTTT. Protein product: CAWTFTGTGATEAFF.

The chain carries TRBV5-6 and TRBJ1-1; unclear D gene. The CDR3 length is 14 residues. The V gene lost 7 bases and the J gene lost 1 base, with 14 bases spanning the gap. Germline CDR1 reads SGHDT; CDR2 reads YYEEEE. CDR3 DNA: TGTGCCAGCCGGAGCTTGGCGGAGAACACTGAAGCTTTCTTT. It specifies CASRSLAENTEAFF.

This chain joins TRBV6-5 and TRBJ2-7; D might be TRBD2 (6 bases). The V gene lost 5 bases and the J gene lost 0 bases, with 11 bases spanning the gap. The CDR3 contains 14 residues. The germline CDR1 and CDR2 sequences are MNHEY and SVGAGI. The CDR3 region is CASSTGGSSYEQYF. In nucleotides, the CDR3 is TGTGCCAGCAGTACCGGAGGGAGCTCCTACGAGCAGTACTTC.

The chain employs TRBV19 and TRBJ1-1, with D hard to call. V shed 1 base and J shed 1 base, with 7 bases lying between them. CDR3 length: 14 residues. In germline, CDR1 is LNHDA, CDR2 SQIVND (reference sequence). This CDR3 reads CASSIVAKNTEAFF. As DNA, the CDR3 is TGTGCCAGTAGTATAGTAGCAAAGAACACTGAAGCTTTCTTT.

This chain links TRBV13 with TRBJ2-1; 10 positions match TRBD2. Germline loops: CDR1 PRHDT, CDR2 FYEKMQ (reference sequence). The length of the CDR3 is 16 residues. Trimming took 5 bases from V and 3 from J; bases not matched to a gene: 7. The CDR3 reads CASSLRTSGVYNEQFF. Written as DNA, the CDR3 is TGTGCCAGCAGCCTCCGGACTAGCGGAGTCTACAATGAGCAGTTCTTC.

This clone was counted a single time. The chain has TRBV7-9 and TRBJ1-4; TRBD1 aligns across 8 bases. The CDR3 is made up of 16 amino acids. V dropped 3 bases and J dropped 14; count of bases not matched to a gene: 17. CDR1 SEHNR and CDR2 FQNEAQ come from the germline V gene (reference sequence). The CDR3 DNA reads TGTGCCAGCAGCTTCTCTATGGGGACAGGAGACAGAGAGCTGTTTTTT. Translated, it gives CASSFSMGTGDRELFF.

The V and J genes are TRBV7-9 and TRBJ2-7; a possible D gene is TRBD1 (7 bases). Germline V gives CDR1 SEHNR, CDR2 FQNEAQ (reference sequence). Trimming stripped 4 bases from V and 4 bases from J, with 14 bases between. This CDR3 spans 14 amino acids. The CDR3 region has the DNA TGTGCCAGCAGCTCTGCGGGACAGACATACGAGCAGTACTTC. Translated: CASSSAGQTYEQYF.

The chain has TRBV19 and TRBJ1-2; D remains unclear. The CDR3 contains 14 residues. The germline V gene encodes CDR1 LNHDA and CDR2 SQIVND (reference sequence). V was trimmed by 5 bases and J by 5 bases, leaving 15 bases between them. CDR3 sequence: CASSPRVRNYGYTF. The CDR3, as DNA: TGTGCCAGTAGTCCCCGGGTTAGGAATTATGGCTACACCTTC. Combining the CDR3 with reference TRBV19 and TRBJ1-2 gives the whole variable domain DGGITQSPKYLFRKEGQNVTLSCEQNLNHDAMYWYRQDPGQGLRLIYYSQIVNDFQKGDIAEGYSVSREKKESFPLTVTSAQKNPTAFYLCASSPRVRNYGYTFGSGTRLTVV.

The chain recombines TRBV6-1 with TRBJ2-4, with D possibly being TRBD2 (6 bases). Trimming pared 1 base from V and 6 bases from J, leaving 13 bases between. Germline V gene data show CDR1 as MNHNS and CDR2 as SASEGT. The CDR3 contains 15 residues. The DNA of the CDR3 is TGTGCCAGCAGTGAAGGGCTACCGGGAGTAAACATTCAGTACTTC. It encodes CASSEGLPGVNIQYF.

The chain carries TRBV29-1 and TRBJ2-1; D perhaps matches TRBD2 (6 bases). V was cut by 5 bases and J by 7 bases, with 18 bases left in between. The CDR3 sequence is 14 residues long. Germline V gives CDR1 SQVTM, CDR2 ANQGSEA. CDR3 DNA sequence: TGCAGCGTTTCTTCTAGCGTGTCCGGGAATGAGCAGTTCTTC. Translation gives CSVSSSVSGNEQFF.

This clone was seen once. The J gene is TRBJ2-3, the V gene TRBV6-1; 9 nucleotides align to TRBD1. The CDR3 consists of 14 residues. V gave up 7 bases and J gave up 3 bases; unmatched junction bases: 5. The germline gives CDR1 MNHNS, CDR2 SASEGT. The CDR3 DNA follows: TGTGCCAGCAACTTAGGACAGGGGACAGATACGCAGTATTTT. It codes for CASNLGQGTDTQYF.

V gene TRBV27 combines with J gene TRBJ2-7, with 9 bases aligning to TRBD1. Germline V gives CDR1 MNHEY, CDR2 SMNVEV (reference sequence). CDR3 length: 16 residues. The ends lost 2 bases at V and 7 bases at J; junction bases unmatched: 12. CDR3: CASSLEGFGQGREQYF. CDR3 coding DNA: TGTGCCAGCAGTTTAGAGGGCTTCGGACAGGGGAGGGAGCAGTACTTC.

The CDR3 here is CASSQDSGNTQELTDTQYF. CDR3 DNA: TGCGCCAGCAGCCAAGATTCAGGGAACACACAGGAGCTCACAGATACGCAGTATTTT. V and J are TRBV4-1 and TRBJ2-3; D is possibly TRBD1 (5 bases). V gave up 0 bases and J gave up 2 bases, with 21 bases separating them. The CDR3 extends over 19 amino acids. In germline, CDR1 is MGHRA, CDR2 YSYEKL.

V is TRBV13 and J is TRBJ2-5; 8 bases map to TRBD2. V lost 5 bases to trimming and J lost 1 base; unmatched junction nucleotides: 6. Germline CDR1 and CDR2: PRHDT and FYEKMQ (reference sequence). CDR3 length equals 15 residues. In DNA form, the CDR3 reads TGTGCCAGCAGCCCCAGCGGGGGATCCCAAGAGACCCAGTACTTC. Amino acid sequence: CASSPSGGSQETQYF.

The rearrangement links TRBV7-3 to TRBJ1-2; 9 bases fit TRBD1. Germline CDR1 reads SGHTA; CDR2 reads FQGTGA. CDR3 length: 14 residues. V was pared by 3 bases and J by 5 bases, with 4 bases of the junction left unmatched. In DNA, the CDR3 is TGTGCCAGCAGCTTGGGGACAGGGCGTTATGGCTACACCTTC. Translating gives CASSLGTGRYGYTF.

The chain uses TRBV27 and TRBJ2-2; D gene uncertain. Trimming took off 6 bases at V and 4 bases at J, with 12 bases between the two ends. CDR1 and CDR2 (germline): MNHEY, SMNVEV (reference sequence). The CDR3 sequence is 14 residues long. The CDR3 nucleotides read TGTGCCAGCAGACCAACTCTTGGCACCGGGGAGCTGTTTTTT. It translates to CASRPTLGTGELFF.